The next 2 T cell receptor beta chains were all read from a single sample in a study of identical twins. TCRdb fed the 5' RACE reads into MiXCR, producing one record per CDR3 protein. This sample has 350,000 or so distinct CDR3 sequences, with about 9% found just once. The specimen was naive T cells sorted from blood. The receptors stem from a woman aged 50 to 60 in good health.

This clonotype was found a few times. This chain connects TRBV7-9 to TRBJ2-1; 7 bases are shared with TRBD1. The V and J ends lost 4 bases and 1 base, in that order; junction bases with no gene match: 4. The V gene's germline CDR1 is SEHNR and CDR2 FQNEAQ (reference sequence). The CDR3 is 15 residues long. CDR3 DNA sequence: TGTGCCAGCAGCTCAACAGGGGTGTCCTACAATGAGCAGTTCTTC. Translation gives CASSSTGVSYNEQFF.

CDR3 in DNA: TGCGCCAGCAGCTTGGGACTCACTAACTATGGCTACACCTTC. Its protein product is CASSLGLTNYGYTF. V is TRBV5-1 and J is TRBJ1-2, with D unresolved. The CDR3 spans 14 residues. Trimming took 0 bases from V and 0 from J, leaving 6 bases between them. Germline V CDR1 and CDR2: SGHRS, YFSETQ.